These T cell receptor beta chains were read from a single sample in a study of T cell responses to AZD1222 COVID-19 vaccine. Assay used: immunoSEQ multiplex PCR; TCRdb lists only in-frame clones, some missing. Of fewer than 150,000 clones listed, approximately 93% are singletons. The sequenced sample was peripheral blood, obtained on day 0 of AZD1222 vaccination. All receptors come from an adult in good health. The CDR3 runs from the conserved cysteine through the conserved F or W. Each record gives: V gene, J gene, D gene, clone size, CDR3 protein, CDR3 DNA. The D gene is left open where the match is weak. The size of a clone is reported for some rows only, either as once, few or many, or as a class for expanded clones.

>TRBV6-5|TRBJ1-1|NA|NA
CASSYSNGGVTEAFF
TGTGCCAGCAGTTACTCGAATGGGGGAGTCACTGAAGCTTTCTTT
>TRBV7-8|TRBJ2-1|NA|NA
CASSLRTTGHNEQFF
TGTGCCAGCAGCCTCCGGACTACAGGCCACAATGAGCAGTTCTTC
>TRBV27|TRBJ1-1|TRBD1|NA
CASSFTGETEAFF
TGTGCCAGCAGTTTTACAGGGGAAACTGAAGCTTTCTTT
>TRBV19|TRBJ2-3|NA|NA
CASGTFLSDTQYF
TGTGCCAGCGGGACTTTTCTATCAGATACGCAGTATTTT
>TRBV7-9|TRBJ1-4|NA|NA
CATIPEGGKLFF
TGTGCCACCATTCCCGAGGGCGGAAAACTGTTTTTT
>TRBV19|TRBJ1-6|NA|NA
CAFRPTACPPLHF
TGTGCCTTCAGACCAACCGCTTGTCCACCCCTCCACTTT
>TRBV7-9|TRBJ2-7|NA|NA
CASSSGRSPVGQYF
TGTGCCAGCAGCTCGGGACGGTCCCCCGTTGGGCAGTACTTC
>TRBV11-3|TRBJ2-1|NA|NA
CASSPTPSSYNEQFF
TGTGCCAGCAGCCCGACTCCGAGCTCCTACAATGAGCAGTTCTTC
>TRBV12-3/TRBV12-4|TRBJ1-2|NA|NA
CASRSLNYGYTF
TGTGCCAGCAGATCACTTAACTATGGCTACACCTTC
>TRBV10-1|TRBJ2-7|NA|NA
CASSEKSGSSYEQYF
TGCGCCAGCAGTGAGAAAAGTGGGAGCTCCTACGAGCAGTACTTC
>TRBV7-9|TRBJ1-2|NA|NA
CASSPGTPRSMTF
TGTGCCAGCAGCCCCGGGACACCCCGCAGCATGACCTTC
>TRBV6-2/TRBV6-3|TRBJ1-1|NA|NA
CASSYRGTTEAFF
TGTGCCAGCAGTTACCGTGGGACCACTGAAGCTTTCTTT
>TRBV11-2|TRBJ1-5|TRBD1|few
CASSWDRGNQPQHF
TGTGCCAGCAGCTGGGACAGGGGGAATCAGCCCCAGCATTTT
>TRBV6-5|TRBJ2-7|NA|NA
CASSYDSSYEQYF
TGTGCCAGCAGTTACGACAGCTCCTACGAGCAGTACTTC
>TRBV27|TRBJ1-4|TRBD1|NA
CASSEYRGSTNEKLFF
TGTGCCAGCAGTGAGTACAGGGGGTCAACTAATGAAAAACTGTTTTTT
>TRBV19|TRBJ2-1|NA|NA
CASSTRQAPYNEQFF
TGTGCCAGTAGTACCCGACAGGCGCCCTACAATGAGCAGTTCTTC
>TRBV3-1/TRBV3-2|TRBJ2-7|TRBD2|NA
CASSQDSLAGGPGAYEQYF
TGTGCCAGCAGCCAAGATTCGCTAGCGGGGGGGCCGGGGGCCTACGAGCAGTACTTC
>TRBV7-9|TRBJ2-3|TRBD2|NA
CASSSPAGTSRDGTDTQYF
TGTGCCAGCAGCTCCCCGGCCGGGACTAGCAGGGACGGGACAGATACGCAGTATTTT
>TRBV5-4|TRBJ2-2|TRBD2|NA
CASSATSGNTGELFF
TGTGCCAGCAGCGCGACTAGCGGGAACACCGGGGAGCTGTTTTTT
>TRBV7-6|TRBJ2-2|NA|NA
CASSLTGELFF
TGTGCCAGCAGCTTAACCGGGGAGCTGTTTTTT
>TRBV7-2|TRBJ2-2|NA|NA
CASSPRLWVTREELFF
TGTGCCAGCAGCCCCCGTCTCTGGGTAACTCGCGAGGAGCTGTTTTTT
>TRBV10-1|TRBJ1-3|TRBD1|NA
CASSSDRLNDSGNTIYF
TGCGCCAGCAGTTCGGACAGGCTTAATGACTCTGGAAACACCATATATTTT